The 10 T cell receptor beta chains presented below share a single source sample, sequenced in a study of T cells in localized non-small cell lung cancer. Profiled with immunoSEQ multiplex PCR; TCRdb holds only in-frame clones, not every one. The table records roughly 1,500 clones, around a third of them present only once. The input for sequencing was lung tumor tissue, taken before any cancer treatment. Receptors were obtained from a female donor over 55 with stage I lung adenocarcinoma.

Only a few counts were recorded for this clone. The chain links TRBV30 to TRBJ2-3; D gene unclear. CDR3 length: 11 residues. With 3 bases removed from V and 4 bases from J, the gap between germline ends came to 5 bases. CDR1 is GTSNPN and CDR2 is SVGIG in the germline V gene (reference sequence). CDR3 sequence (DNA): TGTGCCTGGAGCCCCTCAGATACGCAGTATTTT. As protein: CAWSPSDTQYF.

This clone has just a few counts. This chain uses TRBV11-3 with TRBJ2-1; D is uncertain. With 5 bases removed from V and 2 bases from J, the gap between germline ends came to 13 bases. This CDR3 comprises 15 residues. Germline loops: CDR1 SGHNT, CDR2 YENEEA. The CDR3 region is CASSQDVGTYNEQFF. As DNA, the CDR3 is TGTGCCAGCAGCCAGGACGTTGGTACCTACAATGAGCAGTTCTTC.

The chain carries TRBV11-3 and TRBJ2-3, with 16 bases that match TRBD2. Looked up from germline, CDR1 is SGHNT and CDR2 is YENEEA. The CDR3 covers 18 residues. The V segment lost 5 bases and the J segment 1 base; nucleotides outside the gene matches: 6. CDR3 amino acids: CASSAGTSGGARTDTQYF. The CDR3 nucleotides read TGTGCCAGCAGCGCCGGGACTAGCGGGGGGGCACGCACAGATACGCAGTATTTT.

This chain connects TRBV10-2 to TRBJ2-1; the D gene is possibly TRBD1 (7 bases). Trimming stripped 0 bases from V and 12 bases from J, with 12 bases between. CDR3 length: 13 residues. Germline assignment: CDR1 WSHSY and CDR2 SAAADI. In DNA form, the CDR3 reads TGCGCCAGCAGTGAGTCGATCCAGGGGGGGCAGTTCTTC. Its translation is CASSESIQGGQFF.

The chain couples TRBV10-2 to TRBJ2-7; 9 bases align to TRBD1. The CDR3 covers 12 residues. V was clipped by 7 bases and J by 3 bases; unmatched bases: 1. Germline V gene sequence: CDR1 WSHSY, CDR2 SAAADI. The CDR3 DNA sequence: TGCGCCAGCAAGGACAGGGGCTACGAGCAGTACTTC. Protein sequence: CASKDRGYEQYF.

The chain uses TRBV19 and TRBJ2-3; D remains ambiguous. Germline assignment: CDR1 LNHDA and CDR2 SQIVND (reference sequence). The CDR3 runs 13 residues. The V end was cut by 1 base, the J end by 6 bases, with 8 bases between. The CDR3 DNA reads as TGTGCCAGTAGTATAGCGGCGGTGGATACGCAGTATTTT. Residues: CASSIAAVDTQYF.

V is TRBV29-1 and J is TRBJ2-2, with D perhaps being TRBD1 or TRBD2 (5 bases each). In germline, CDR1 is SQVTM, CDR2 ANQGSEA. Trimming pared 7 bases from V and 5 bases from J, leaving 17 bases between. This CDR3 spans 14 amino acids. The DNA for the CDR3 is TGCAGCGCTAACCGGGGAGAGGGGACCGGGGAGCTGTTTTTT. Its translation: CSANRGEGTGELFF.

The chain combines TRBV28 with TRBJ2-1, with TRBD2 matching 7 bases. From germline, CDR1 is MDHEN and CDR2 SYDVKM. This CDR3 has 15 residues. Trimming at V came to 0 bases and at J to 4 bases, leaving 3 bases not matched to a gene. In DNA, the CDR3 is TGTGCCAGCAGTTTATGGCTAGCGGCGTACAATGAGCAGTTCTTC. Encoded protein: CASSLWLAAYNEQFF.

By proportion, this clone is medium-sized. This chain connects TRBV11-3 to TRBJ1-6; TRBD1 might be the D (5 bases). The CDR3 length is 14 residues. In germline, CDR1 is SGHNT, CDR2 YENEEA. V lost 5 bases and J lost 5, with 10 bases in between. DNA of the CDR3: TGTGCCAGCAGCATACAGGTGAATAATTCACCCCTCCACTTT. It yields the protein CASSIQVNNSPLHF.

This chain joins TRBV11-1 and TRBJ2-1; TRBD2 is a possible D gene (6 bases). The CDR3 sequence is 18 residues long. CDR1 and CDR2 (germline): SGHAT, FQDESV (reference sequence). V was clipped by 2 bases and J by 0 bases, with 17 bases between them. The CDR3 spells CASSLRAVRGGSYNEQFF. The DNA for the CDR3 is TGTGCCAGCAGCTTACGGGCGGTGAGGGGAGGCTCCTACAATGAGCAGTTCTTC.